Described below is a single T cell receptor (beta chain) sequence and its context. Antigen unknown. This entry is derived from a study of beta chain features in type 1 diabetes. What was sequenced were expressed TCRB transcripts, since all of the isolated RNA had been reverse transcribed. The protocol was immunoSEQ multiplex PCR, while the TCRdb copy is restricted to in-frame clones and leaves out a portion. The table shows about 280,000 clones, with about 15% occurring only once. Sorting with CD45RO/CCR7/CD25/CD127/CD95/CD27 yielded naive, central memory, regulatory and stem-like memory CD4+ cells. General study findings and limits: Shorter templates might be favored by PCR, and equally so in patients and in controls. Shorter TCRB CDR3s, moderately but significantly so, were found in Type 1 diabetes patients in all four CD4+ subsets. Patients with type 1 diabetes carried fewer insertions and had more deletions at their VDJ junctions. Healthy donors had naive, central memory and Treg TCRB repertoires that appeared less similar than those seen among patients.

Trimming stripped 4 bases from V and 4 bases from J, with 8 bases between. The germline V gene has CDR1 ENHRY and CDR2 SYGVKD. The CDR3 length is 13 residues. The sequenced sample was naive CD4+ T cells from blood. The TCR comes from a man aged 18 to 29 with type 1 diabetes. The rearrangement links TRBV10-3 to TRBJ2-1, with TRBD2 as a possible D gene (5 bases). Here the CDR3 reads CAISGTLYNEQFF. For the CDR3, the DNA is TGTGCCATCAGTGGGACTCTGTACAATGAGCAGTTCTTC.